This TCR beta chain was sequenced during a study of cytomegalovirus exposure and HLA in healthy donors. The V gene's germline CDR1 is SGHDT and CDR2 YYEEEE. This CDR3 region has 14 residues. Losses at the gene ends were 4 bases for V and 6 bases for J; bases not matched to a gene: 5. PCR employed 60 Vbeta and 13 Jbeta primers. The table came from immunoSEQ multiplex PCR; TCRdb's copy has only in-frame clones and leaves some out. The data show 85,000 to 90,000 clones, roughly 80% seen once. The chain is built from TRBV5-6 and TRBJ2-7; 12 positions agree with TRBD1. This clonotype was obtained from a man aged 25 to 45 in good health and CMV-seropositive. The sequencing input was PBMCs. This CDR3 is CASSPGTGGTEQYF. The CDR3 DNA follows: TGTGCCAGCAGCCCTGGGACAGGGGGCACCGAGCAGTACTTC.